These 17 T cell receptor beta chains originate from one sample sequenced in a study of response to subunit inactivated influenza vaccine (dated by TCRdb to 2016 to 2019). The library was produced with RT-PCR. TCRdb records Illumina HiSeq 2500 as the sequencer. TCRdb handled the public reads itself, with Q25 trimming in fastp and clone calling in MiXCR, and kept productive beta chains. Records with the same CDR3 protein are collapsed into one entry carrying the most frequent genes and DNA. The sample contains roughly 520,000 distinct CDR3 sequences, 25% of them found a single time. The ten largest make up around 1.8% of the sample. Sequencing was performed on CD4+ T cells sorted from PBMCs, taken roughly 5 days after vaccination. The receptor source for this set is a man aged 50 or older who received an inactivated influenza vaccine. Donor details come from another sample of the same person, matched by shared clones.

This clonotype was counted once. This chain uses TRBV2 with TRBJ1-5, with a possible D match to TRBD1 (6 bases). V lost 7 bases, J lost 2 bases, and 15 bases lay in between. Germline-derived CDR1 and CDR2 are SNHLY and FYNNEI. The CDR3 extends over 15 amino acids. The CDR3 DNA reads TGTGCCAGCACCTACAGGGCCAGTGGCAATCAGCCCCAGCATTTT. Translated: CASTYRASGNQPQHF.

On this clonotype itself: The germline gene is not matched at one end of the junction; a read error may be the cause. This rearrangement joins TRBV5-5 to TRBJ2-3; 7 nucleotides line up with TRBD1. The CDR3 has 15 amino acids. Germline-derived CDR1 and CDR2 are SGHKS and YYEKEE (reference sequence). The CDR3 coding sequence is TGTGCAAGCAGCGGAACAGGGGTCAACCCAGATACGCAGTATTTT. Translated, it gives CASSGTGVNPDTQYF.

This chain uses TRBV7-2 with TRBJ1-2, with 7 positions matching TRBD1. With V trimmed by 1 base and J by 1 base, 9 bases remained unmatched. The CDR3 totals 17 residues. Germline V gene sequence: CDR1 SGHTA, CDR2 FQGNSA. Here the CDR3 DNA reads TGTGCCAGCAGCTTAGTGGGACAGCCGGGAGGTAACTATGGCTACACCTTC. It translates to CASSLVGQPGGNYGYTF. Full variable domain (missing parts from reference TRBV7-2 and TRBJ1-2): GAGVSQSPSNKVTEKGKDVELRCDPISGHTALYWYRQSLGQGLEFLIYFQGNSAPDKSGLPSDRFSAERTGGSVSTLTIQRTQQEDSAVYLCASSLVGQPGGNYGYTFGSGTRLTVV.

This clonotype was seen a single time. This rearrangement joins TRBV7-8 to TRBJ1-3, with D possibly TRBD1 on 5 matching bases. V was shortened by 3 bases and J by 0 bases, with 9 bases between the two germline ends. This CDR3 is built from 15 residues. In germline, CDR1 is SGHVS, CDR2 FQNEAQ. The CDR3 nucleotides read TGTGCCAGCAGCTTGGGGGAGCGCTCTGGAAACACCATATATTTT. Its translation: CASSLGERSGNTIYF.

This clonotype was counted only a few times. The chain uses TRBV5-1 and TRBJ2-5; the D is unclear. CDR3 length equals 14 residues. Germline V CDR1 and CDR2: SGHRS, YFSETQ. The ends were cut back, 0 bases at V and 5 bases at J, with 11 bases in the middle. The CDR3 nucleotides read TGCGCCAGCAGCTTGGGCTCGCAGGCGGAGACCCAGTACTTC. It specifies CASSLGSQAETQYF.

This chain connects TRBV12-3 or TRBV12-4 to TRBJ2-7; 9 bases align to TRBD1. Losses at the gene ends were 6 bases for V and 4 bases for J; bases not matched to a gene: 7. CDR3 length equals 14 residues. This CDR3 reads CASRWTGAHYEQYF. Written as DNA, the CDR3 is TGTGCCAGCAGATGGACAGGGGCGCATTACGAGCAGTACTTC.

This chain uses TRBV20-1 with TRBJ2-3; 10 bases are a match to TRBD2. V was clipped by 5 bases and J by 4 bases; unmatched bases: 6. This CDR3 comprises 14 residues. The germline V gene has CDR1 DFQATT and CDR2 SNEGSKA (reference sequence). The CDR3 loop is CSACVAGGPDTQYF. CDR3 nucleotide sequence: TGCAGTGCTTGTGTAGCGGGAGGCCCAGATACGCAGTATTTT.

The chain joins TRBV18 to TRBJ2-7, with D possibly being TRBD2 (6 bases). Trimming removed 5 bases at V and 6 bases at J, with 11 bases between. The CDR3 has 12 residues. The germline gives CDR1 KGHSH, CDR2 LQKENI. The CDR3 nucleotides are TGTGCCAGCTCAGGTTATAGCGGCGAGCAGTACTTC. Its protein product is CASSGYSGEQYF.

The chain uses TRBV12-3 or TRBV12-4 and TRBJ2-2, with 7 bases that match TRBD1. This CDR3 contains 18 residues. Unmatched junction bases numbered 23, after V lost 11 bases and J lost 5 bases. The CDR3, as DNA: TGTGCCCTCTGCAGTAGTGAGGGGGCTGAGAGTGGGACCGGGGAGCTGTTTTTT. Protein sequence: CALCSSEGAESGTGELFF.

The sample holds a few counts of this clonotype. This chain links TRBV20-1 with TRBJ2-7; 8 bases match TRBD2. The length of the CDR3 is 16 residues. Germline assignment: CDR1 DFQATT and CDR2 SNEGSKA (reference sequence). V lost 5 bases and J lost 1; bases outside the gene matches: 13. The CDR3 DNA sequence: TGCAGTGCTGGAACGACCCACGGGACTAGTTCCTACGAGCAGTACTTC. Its protein product is CSAGTTHGTSSYEQYF.

This clonotype was observed a handful of times. This chain uses TRBV27 with TRBJ2-5; the match to TRBD1 covers 9 bases. The length of the CDR3 is 14 residues. Germline lookup yields CDR1 MNHEY and CDR2 SMNVEV (reference sequence). V lost 3 bases and J lost 5; bases outside the gene matches: 4. The CDR3 spells CASSFGQGRETQYF. The CDR3 DNA reads as TGTGCCAGCAGTTTCGGACAGGGGAGGGAGACCCAGTACTTC.

This clonotype turned up a few times. The V gene is TRBV4-3, the J gene TRBJ2-4; D is undetermined. V lost 0 bases and J lost 1, with 19 bases in between. CDR1 and CDR2 from the germline V gene are LGHNA and YSLEER. The CDR3 extends over 19 amino acids. CDR3 in DNA: TGCGCCAGCAGCCAAGAAACCCCCAAACGTGCGTTGGCCAAAAACATTCAGTACTTC. Encoded protein: CASSQETPKRALAKNIQYF.

This clonotype was observed at least ten times. V gene TRBV12-5 combines with J gene TRBJ2-3; either TRBD1 or TRBD2 may fit D (5 bases each). This CDR3 region has 16 residues. Germline V lookup: CDR1 LGHNT, CDR2 FRNRAP. Trimming removed 4 bases at V and 0 bases at J, with 14 bases between. CDR3 nucleotides: TGTGCTAGTGGTTGGGGACGGACCACTAGCACAGATACGCAGTATTTT. This gives the protein CASGWGRTTSTDTQYF.

This chain uses TRBV4-1 with TRBJ2-1; 7 nucleotides align to TRBD1. There are 18 residues in the CDR3. V lost 1 base to trimming and J lost 4 bases; unmatched junction nucleotides: 13. CDR1 is MGHRA, CDR2 YSYEKL, per germline. CDR3 residues: CASSQGVQGRGSYNEQFF. The CDR3 DNA is TGCGCCAGCAGCCAAGGGGTACAGGGGCGAGGCTCTTACAATGAGCAGTTCTTC.

The V call is TRBV4-2, the J call TRBJ2-1; D tentatively reads TRBD1 or TRBD2 (5 bases each). The CDR3 has 14 amino acids. Germline loops: CDR1 LGHNA, CDR2 YNFKEQ. V lost 7 bases and J 8 bases, leaving 18 bases between the germline ends. CDR3 amino acids: CASTPQWGIDEQFF. The CDR3 region has the DNA TGTGCCAGCACCCCGCAGTGGGGGATCGATGAGCAGTTCTTC.

The J gene is TRBJ2-1, the V gene TRBV7-9, with TRBD1 as a possible D gene (6 bases). Germline V CDR1 and CDR2: SEHNR, FQNEAQ (reference sequence). The CDR3 is 14 residues long. V was trimmed by 1 base and J by 5 bases, leaving 9 bases between them. The CDR3 nucleotides read TGTGCCAGCAGCTTAGACCAGGGGAACAATGAGCAGTTCTTC. Amino acid sequence: CASSLDQGNNEQFF.

The chain is built from TRBV11-1 and TRBJ2-1, with 9 bases matching TRBD1. The CDR3 has 16 residues. CDR1 SGHAT and CDR2 FQDESV come from the germline V gene (reference sequence). Germline trimming cut 5 bases from V and 0 bases from J; bases unmatched to any gene: 5. The CDR3 DNA reads TGTGCCAGCAGCAGAAAGACAGGGGGCTCCTACAATGAGCAGTTCTTC. Encoded protein: CASSRKTGGSYNEQFF.